Listed below are T cell receptor beta chains from one sample, sequenced in a study of blood T cells in healthy people across ages. TCRdb re-derived calls from the 5' RACE reads in MiXCR, one entry per CDR3 protein. The table includes roughly 1,500,000 distinct CDR3 sequences, approximately 38% detected once. Sequenced: blood. These receptors all come from a woman younger than 30 in good health. The CDR3 runs from the conserved cysteine through the conserved F or W. A D gene is named only where the DNA matches it firmly. Clone sizes are given selectively: once, few, many, or a class where the clone is expanded.

CASSYSMLREGETQFF | TGTGCCAGCAGTTACTCGATGTTGCGGGAAGGAGAGACCCAGTTCTTC | . | . | TRBJ2-1 | TRBV6-5
CASASGSAPYERYF | TGTGCCAGCGCTAGCGGGAGTGCCCCCTACGAGCGGTACTTC | . | TRBD2 | TRBJ2-4 | TRBV7-7
CAISVGLYEQYF | TGTGCCATCAGTGTGGGTCTCTACGAGCAGTACTTC | . | . | TRBJ2-7 | TRBV10-3
CASSSRSSGRTYEQYF | TGTGCCAGCAGTTCCCGCAGTAGCGGGAGGACCTACGAGCAGTACTTC | . | TRBD2 | TRBJ2-7 | TRBV27
CASSLATGALYGYTF | TGTGCCAGCAGCTTGGCCACAGGGGCCCTCTATGGCTACACCTTC | . | TRBD1 | TRBJ1-2 | TRBV5-5
CARSSPGRHTEAFF | TGTGCCCGCAGCTCCCCAGGCAGGCACACTGAAGCTTTCTTT | . | . | TRBJ1-1 | TRBV7-9
CSARLPRADAQYF | TGCAGTGCTAGATTGCCGAGGGCAGATGCGCAGTATTTT | . | . | TRBJ2-3 | TRBV20-1
CSAREYSGVDTEAFF | TGCAGTGCTAGAGAATATTCAGGGGTCGACACTGAAGCTTTCTTT | . | . | TRBJ1-1 | TRBV20-1
CASSDFRQGNGYTF | TGTGCCAGCAGTGACTTTCGGCAGGGGAATGGCTACACCTTC | few | . | TRBJ1-2 | TRBV2
CASSYAPDRELYSPLHF | TGTGCCAGCAGTTATGCTCCGGACAGGGAACTTTATTCACCCCTCCACTTT | . | TRBD1 | TRBJ1-6 | TRBV6-5
CASSLVVGQAKNIQYF | TGCGCCAGCAGCTTGGTCGTGGGGCAGGCCAAAAACATTCAGTACTTC | few | . | TRBJ2-4 | TRBV5-1
CAGSEDGSDEQYF | TGTGCCGGCAGTGAAGACGGGTCGGATGAGCAGTACTTC | . | . | TRBJ2-7 | TRBV6-1
CAWSVGQGIGEQYF | TGTGCCTGGAGTGTGGGACAGGGGATAGGAGAGCAGTACTTC | . | TRBD1 | TRBJ2-5 | TRBV30
CASSLPIGPDTQYF | TGTGCCAGCAGCCTCCCCATAGGTCCAGATACGCAGTATTTT | . | . | TRBJ2-3 | TRBV5-4